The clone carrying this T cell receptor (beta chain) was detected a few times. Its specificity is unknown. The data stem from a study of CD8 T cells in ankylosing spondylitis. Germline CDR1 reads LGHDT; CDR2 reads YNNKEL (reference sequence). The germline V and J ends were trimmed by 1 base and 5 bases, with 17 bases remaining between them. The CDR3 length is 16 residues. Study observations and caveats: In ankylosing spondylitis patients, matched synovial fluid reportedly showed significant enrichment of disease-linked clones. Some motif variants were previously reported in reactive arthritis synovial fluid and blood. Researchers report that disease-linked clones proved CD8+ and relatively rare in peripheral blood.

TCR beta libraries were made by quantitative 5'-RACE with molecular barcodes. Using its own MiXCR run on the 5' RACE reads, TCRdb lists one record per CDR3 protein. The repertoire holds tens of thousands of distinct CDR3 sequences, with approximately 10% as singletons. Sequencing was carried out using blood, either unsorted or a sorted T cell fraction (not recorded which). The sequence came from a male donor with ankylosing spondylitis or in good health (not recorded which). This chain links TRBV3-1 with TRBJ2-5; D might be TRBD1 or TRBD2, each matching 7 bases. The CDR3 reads CASSQGGGGGRETQYF. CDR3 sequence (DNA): TGTGCCAGCAGCCAAGGGGGGGGAGGGGGCCGGGAGACCCAGTACTTC.